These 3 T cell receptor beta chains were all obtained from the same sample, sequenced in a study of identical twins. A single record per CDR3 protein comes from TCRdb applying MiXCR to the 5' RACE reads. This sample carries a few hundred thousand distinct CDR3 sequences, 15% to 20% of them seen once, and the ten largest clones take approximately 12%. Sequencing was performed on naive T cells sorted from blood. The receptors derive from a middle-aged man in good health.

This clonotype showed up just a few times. The CDR3: CASSERGDSHYGYTF. The CDR3 nucleotides read TGTGCCAGCAGTGAACGAGGGGACTCCCACTATGGCTACACCTTC. The chain has TRBV6-1 and TRBJ1-2; D perhaps matches TRBD1 (5 bases). V lost 2 bases to trimming and J lost 3 bases, with 13 bases between them. The length of the CDR3 is 15 residues. Germline V gene sequence: CDR1 MNHNS, CDR2 SASEGT.

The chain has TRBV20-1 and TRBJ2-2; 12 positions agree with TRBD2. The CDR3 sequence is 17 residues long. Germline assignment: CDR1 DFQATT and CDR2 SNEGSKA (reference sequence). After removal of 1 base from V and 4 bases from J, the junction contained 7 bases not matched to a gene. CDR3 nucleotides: TGCAGTGCTAGAGCCCTAGCGGGGGGGCCAGGCACCGGGGAGCTGTTTTTT. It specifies CSARALAGGPGTGELFF.

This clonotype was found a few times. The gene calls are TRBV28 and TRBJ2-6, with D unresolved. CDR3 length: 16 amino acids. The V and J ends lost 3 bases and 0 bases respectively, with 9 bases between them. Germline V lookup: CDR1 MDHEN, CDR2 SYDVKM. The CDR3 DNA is TGTGCCAGCAGTTTTGTGGTGGCCTCTGGGGCCAACGTCCTGACTTTC. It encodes CASSFVVASGANVLTF.